This TCR beta chain was identified in a study of blood T cells in healthy people across ages. The authors ran a second PCR of about 6 to 11 cycles using a sample-barcoded 5' primer and a J-beta primer mix. A single record per CDR3 protein comes from TCRdb applying MiXCR to the 5' RACE reads. The sample shows roughly 700,000 distinct CDR3 sequences, 32% of them seen only once. This clonotype appeared many times. The germline CDR1 and CDR2 sequences are MNHEY and SMNVEV (reference sequence). This CDR3 is built from 14 residues. The V end was cut by 4 bases, the J end by 8 bases, with 15 bases between. The sequencing input was blood. The J gene is TRBJ2-1, the V gene TRBV27; D not resolved. The sequence was collected from an elderly woman in good health. CDR3 loop: CASSSVVKSYEQFF. The CDR3 DNA reads TGTGCCAGCAGTTCCGTAGTAAAGTCTTATGAGCAGTTCTTC.